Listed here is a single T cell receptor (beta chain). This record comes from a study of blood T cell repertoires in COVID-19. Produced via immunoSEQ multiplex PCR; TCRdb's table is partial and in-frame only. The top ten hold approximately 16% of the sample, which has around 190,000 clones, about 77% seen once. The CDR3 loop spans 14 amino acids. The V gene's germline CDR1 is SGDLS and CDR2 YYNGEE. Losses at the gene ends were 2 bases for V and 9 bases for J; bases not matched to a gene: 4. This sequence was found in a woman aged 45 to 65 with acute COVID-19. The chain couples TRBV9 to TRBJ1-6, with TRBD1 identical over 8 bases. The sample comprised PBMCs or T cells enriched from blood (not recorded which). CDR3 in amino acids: CASSVTGASSPLHF. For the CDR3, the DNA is TGTGCCAGCAGCGTGACAGGGGCTAGTTCACCCCTCCACTTT. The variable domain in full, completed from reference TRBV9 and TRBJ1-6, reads DSGVTQTPKHLITATGQRVTLRCSPRSGDLSVYWYQQSLDQGLQFLIQYYNGEERAKGNILERFSAQQFPDLHSELNLSSLELGDSALYFCASSVTGASSPLHFGNGTRLTVT.